Following are 32 T cell receptor beta chains from one sample sequenced in a study of blood T cell repertoires in COVID-19. Sequenced by immunoSEQ multiplex PCR; TCRdb stores in-frame clones only, minus some. Of about 150,000 clones in the sample, more than 75% were seen once. The material sequenced was peripheral blood. The receptors come from a woman of 80 years or more with COVID-19, enrolled during active disease.

The chain carries TRBV18 and TRBJ2-3, with D hard to call. V was cut by 4 bases and J by 0 bases, with 11 bases left in between. CDR1 KGHSH and CDR2 LQKENI come from the germline V gene. This CDR3 comprises 15 residues. In nucleotides, the CDR3 is TGTGCCAGCTCACTAGGTCCCGGGAGCACAGATACGCAGTATTTT. It translates to CASSLGPGSTDTQYF.

This clone was observed a single time. V gene TRBV5-1 combines with J gene TRBJ2-5, with D possibly being TRBD1 (6 bases). Trimming cost V 0 bases and J 3 bases, with 18 bases left between them. CDR3 length: 17 amino acids. CDR1 and CDR2 (germline): SGHRS, YFSETQ. Here the CDR3 DNA reads TGCGCCAGCAGCTTGGCTCCCCAGGGGCGGTTGAAAGAGACCCAGTACTTC. It is translated as CASSLAPQGRLKETQYF. The variable domain in full, with the rest retrieved from reference TRBV5-1 and TRBJ2-5, is KAGVTQTPRYLIKTRGQQVTLSCSPISGHRSVSWYQQTPGQGLQFLFEYFSETQRNKGNFPGRFSGRQFSNSRSEMNVSTLELGDSALYLCASSLAPQGRLKETQYFGPGTRLLVL.

The sample holds a few counts of this clone. The chain links TRBV5-4 to TRBJ2-5; no firm D call. This CDR3 contains 11 residues. Trimming removed 2 bases from V and 3 bases from J, with 2 bases in between. Germline loops: CDR1 SGHNT, CDR2 YYREEE (reference sequence). The CDR3 nucleotides are TGTGCCAGCAGCTTCGAAGAGACCCAGTACTTC. This gives the protein CASSFEETQYF.

This rearrangement joins TRBV7-8 to TRBJ1-5; no clear D gene. CDR1 SGHVS and CDR2 FQNEAQ come from the germline V gene. The CDR3 spans 15 residues. V was trimmed by 1 base and J by 9 bases, leaving 16 bases between them. In nucleotides, the CDR3 is TGTGCCAGCAGCTTAGAGGCGGGCTCTCACCCGCCCCAGCATTTT. It is translated as CASSLEAGSHPPQHF.

The chain recombines TRBV13 with TRBJ2-2; a possible D gene is TRBD2 (6 bases). V was pared by 4 bases and J by 1 base, with 13 bases between. The CDR3 runs 16 residues. Germline V gene lookup returns CDR1 PRHDT and CDR2 FYEKMQ (reference sequence). The CDR3 loop is CASSSRGSGNTGELFF. The CDR3 DNA follows: TGTGCCAGCAGCTCCCGGGGTAGCGGGAACACCGGGGAGCTGTTTTTT.

V usage is TRBV7-3 and J usage is TRBJ2-5, with 10 positions matching TRBD2. The CDR3 length is 17 residues. With V trimmed by 5 bases and J by 4 bases, 13 bases remained unmatched. From germline, CDR1 is SGHTA and CDR2 FQGTGA. The CDR3 region is CASSPGKVAGGAETQYF. The CDR3 DNA reads TGTGCCAGCAGCCCTGGCAAGGTAGCGGGAGGAGCAGAGACCCAGTACTTC.

This chain links TRBV4-1 with TRBJ1-3; TRBD1 aligns across 7 bases. The CDR3 consists of 18 residues. Germline V lookup: CDR1 MGHRA, CDR2 YSYEKL. V shed 0 bases, J shed 5 bases, and the junction held 13 bases outside the gene matches. CDR3 bases: TGCGCCAGCAGCCAAGATCGAGAGACAGGGATTAGAAGAAACACCATATATTTT. This gives the protein CASSQDRETGIRRNTIYF.

This clone was picked up one time. The V and J genes are TRBV5-6 and TRBJ2-1; the match to TRBD2 covers 9 bases. CDR3 length equals 17 residues. Trimming took 4 bases from V and 8 from J; bases not matched to a gene: 16. Germline CDR1 is SGHDT and CDR2 is YYEEEE. This CDR3 reads CASSDDLSGRGRHEQFF. CDR3 sequence (DNA): TGTGCCAGCAGCGATGACCTTAGCGGGAGAGGTCGGCATGAGCAGTTCTTC.

The V gene is TRBV19, the J gene TRBJ2-1; 7 positions match TRBD2. Germline lookup yields CDR1 LNHDA and CDR2 SQIVND (reference sequence). V shed 4 bases, J shed 0 bases, and the junction held 6 bases outside the gene matches. CDR3 size: 16 residues. CDR3 nucleotide sequence: TGTGCCAGTAGTAGGAAAGCGGGGAGCTCCTACAATGAGCAGTTCTTC. It translates to CASSRKAGSSYNEQFF.

The chain carries TRBV2 and TRBJ2-2, with D possibly matching TRBD1 (6 bases). Germline assignment: CDR1 SNHLY and CDR2 FYNNEI. The CDR3 consists of 15 residues. The V end lost 3 bases, the J end lost 4 bases, and 12 bases lay between the germline ends. This chain's CDR3 is CASSEGTIATGELFF. CDR3 DNA sequence: TGTGCCAGCAGTGAGGGGACAATAGCCACCGGGGAGCTGTTTTTT.

The DNA of the CDR3 is TGTGCCATACGAGACAGGAACACTGAAGCTTTCTTT. Translation gives CAIRDRNTEAFF. V and J are TRBV10-3 and TRBJ1-1; the D gene is possibly TRBD1 (5 bases). The V gene lost 9 bases and the J gene lost 1 base, with 9 bases spanning the gap. This CDR3 spans 12 amino acids. Per germline, CDR1 ENHRY and CDR2 SYGVKD.

This chain links TRBV6-6 with TRBJ1-4, with TRBD1 matching over 7 bases. CDR3 length equals 15 residues. The junction had 7 bases not matched to a gene; V was cut back by 6 bases and J by 3 bases. Per germline, CDR1 MNHNY and CDR2 SVGAGI (reference sequence). The CDR3 sequence is CASRTGAPANEKLFF. The CDR3 coding sequence is TGTGCCAGCAGAACAGGGGCGCCGGCTAATGAAAAACTGTTTTTT.

The rearrangement joins TRBV2 to TRBJ2-7; D perhaps matches TRBD2 (5 bases). The CDR3 has 12 amino acids. Trimming removed 2 bases from V and 7 bases from J, with 9 bases in between. In germline, CDR1 is SNHLY, CDR2 FYNNEI. The CDR3 reads CASSEYGSEQYF. The CDR3 DNA sequence: TGTGCCAGCAGTGAATATGGGAGTGAGCAGTACTTC. The variable domain in full, completed from reference TRBV2 and TRBJ2-7, reads EPEVTQTPSHQVTQMGQEVILRCVPISNHLYFYWYRQILGQKVEFLVSFYNNEISEKSEIFDDQFSVERPDGSNFTLKIRSTKLEDSAMYFCASSEYGSEQYFGPGTRLTVT.

V and J are TRBV7-2 and TRBJ2-5; 10 nucleotides match TRBD1. With V trimmed by 5 bases and J by 0 bases, 15 bases remained unmatched. Germline V gene lookup returns CDR1 SGHTA and CDR2 FQGNSA. The CDR3 loop spans 19 amino acids. The CDR3 sequence is CASSQKWPGQGTYQETQYF. In DNA form, the CDR3 reads TGTGCCAGCAGCCAAAAGTGGCCGGGACAGGGGACTTACCAAGAGACCCAGTACTTC.

A note on this clone: Additional DNA sequences in this sample encode the identical CDR3. The chain couples TRBV9 to TRBJ1-1; D not resolved. The CDR3 spans 13 residues. Germline CDR1 and CDR2: SGDLS and YYNGEE. V lost 3 bases, J lost 0 bases, and 6 bases lay in between. The CDR3, as DNA: TGTGCCAGCAGCGGAGGTTTGAACACTGAAGCTTTCTTT. Translation: CASSGGLNTEAFF.

The chain is built from TRBV4-3 and TRBJ1-2; D gene uncertain. The V end lost 0 bases, the J end lost 8 bases, and 10 bases lay between the germline ends. CDR3 size: 13 residues. Germline V gene lookup returns CDR1 LGHNA and CDR2 YSLEER. CDR3 nucleotides: TGCGCCAGCAGCCAAGATTCGGGATGGGGCTACACCTTC. Translation: CASSQDSGWGYTF.

The chain links TRBV27 to TRBJ2-4; possible D gene TRBD2, 6 bases. CDR1 MNHEY and CDR2 SMNVEV come from the germline V gene (reference sequence). This CDR3 is 12 amino acids long. Trimming cost V 4 bases and J 11 bases, with 12 bases left between them. CDR3 nucleotides: TGTGCCAGCAGTTCCCGGGCGGGGTTTCAGTACTTC. Its protein is CASSSRAGFQYF.

CDR3 sequence: CSVAAGLNTEAFF. The DNA of the CDR3 is TGCAGCGTTGCAGCGGGGTTGAACACTGAAGCTTTCTTT. This rearrangement joins TRBV29-1 to TRBJ1-1; D gene uncertain. Trimming pared 4 bases from V and 0 bases from J, leaving 9 bases between. This CDR3 region has 13 residues. In germline, CDR1 is SQVTM, CDR2 ANQGSEA.

The V gene is TRBV9, the J gene TRBJ2-3; a weak D match, TRBD2 (6 bases). The CDR3 has 15 residues. V lost 0 bases, J lost 1 base, and 9 bases lay in between. Germline V gene sequence: CDR1 SGDLS, CDR2 YYNGEE. The CDR3 here is CASSVGWEGTDTQYF. CDR3 sequence (DNA): TGTGCCAGCAGCGTAGGCTGGGAGGGCACAGATACGCAGTATTTT. The entire variable domain, with the rest obtained from reference TRBV9 and TRBJ2-3, is as follows: DSGVTQTPKHLITATGQRVTLRCSPRSGDLSVYWYQQSLDQGLQFLIQYYNGEERAKGNILERFSAQQFPDLHSELNLSSLELGDSALYFCASSVGWEGTDTQYFGPGTRLTVL.

CDR3 region: CASSPLGTARNGYTF. The DNA for the CDR3 is TGTGCCAGCAGCCCTCTGGGGACAGCCAGAAACGGCTACACCTTC. The chain uses TRBV5-6 and TRBJ1-2; 7 nucleotides match TRBD1. V was clipped by 4 bases and J by 8 bases; unmatched bases: 14. Germline V gene data show CDR1 as SGHDT and CDR2 as YYEEEE. This CDR3 contains 15 residues. The full variable domain, its missing parts supplied by reference TRBV5-6 and TRBJ1-2, is DAGVTQSPTHLIKTRGQQVTLRCSPKSGHDTVSWYQQALGQGPQFIFQYYEEEERQRGNFPDRFSGHQFPNYSSELNVNALLLGDSALYLCASSPLGTARNGYTFGSGTRLTVV.

This clone appeared once. The CDR3 sequence: CASSSSGEETQYF. The CDR3 DNA is TGTGCCAGCAGTTCGTCAGGGGAAGAGACCCAGTACTTC. The chain carries TRBV28 and TRBJ2-5, with D perhaps TRBD1 (6 bases). Trimming pared 4 bases from V and 3 bases from J, leaving 9 bases between. CDR1 and CDR2 from the germline V gene are MDHEN and SYDVKM. This CDR3 contains 13 residues.

The CDR3 DNA sequence: TGCGCCAGCAGCGTCTGGACAGGGAGGTACGAGCAGTACTTC. Translated: CASSVWTGRYEQYF. V is TRBV5-1 and J is TRBJ2-7; 8 nucleotides match TRBD1. CDR1 and CDR2 from the germline V gene are SGHRS and YFSETQ. Trimming took 4 bases from V and 4 from J; bases not matched to a gene: 7. The CDR3 length is 14 residues.

This clone is a singleton in its sample. The V call is TRBV19, the J call TRBJ1-6, with a weak D call TRBD1 (6 bases). The CDR3 covers 13 residues. CDR1 is LNHDA and CDR2 is SQIVND in the germline V gene (reference sequence). The ends were cut back, 5 bases at V and 12 bases at J, with 14 bases in the middle. The CDR3 is CASSAKQGVPLHF. The CDR3 nucleotides read TGTGCCAGTAGTGCCAAACAGGGAGTACCCCTCCACTTT.

This chain uses TRBV10-3 with TRBJ1-5; TRBD1 agrees at 8 bases. Germline V gene lookup returns CDR1 ENHRY and CDR2 SYGVKD. This CDR3 is built from 13 residues. V lost 6 bases to trimming and J lost 7 bases; unmatched junction nucleotides: 5. In DNA form, the CDR3 reads TGTGCCATCAGCGGACAGGGCGGGCAGCCCCAGCATTTT. As protein: CAISGQGGQPQHF.

The V call is TRBV7-2, the J call TRBJ2-2; tentative D call: TRBD2 (5 bases). CDR1 and CDR2 (germline): SGHTA, FQGNSA. This CDR3 region has 15 residues. Trimming shortened V by 2 bases and J by 4 bases, and 11 bases separated the two germline ends. CDR3 bases: TGTGCCAGCAGCTTACCTACTAGTGGCACCGGGGAGCTGTTTTTT. Translated, it gives CASSLPTSGTGELFF.

This chain connects TRBV19 to TRBJ1-6; TRBD1 is a possible D gene (6 bases). This CDR3 has 13 amino acids. V was trimmed by 9 bases and J by 8 bases, leaving 14 bases between them. Germline CDR1 reads LNHDA; CDR2 reads SQIVND (reference sequence). The CDR3 sequence is CASRTVSDSPLHF. DNA of the CDR3: TGTGCCAGCCGGACAGTCTCGGATTCACCCCTCCACTTT.

This clone came up a few times. This rearrangement joins TRBV28 to TRBJ1-2; tentative D call: TRBD1 (6 bases). Per germline, CDR1 MDHEN and CDR2 SYDVKM. Trimming pared 6 bases from V and 7 bases from J, leaving 21 bases between. This CDR3 spans 15 amino acids. The chain's CDR3 is CASSPLWQGWLGYTF. The DNA for the CDR3 is TGTGCCAGCAGCCCCCTCTGGCAGGGGTGGCTTGGCTACACCTTC.

V and J are TRBV20-1 and TRBJ2-5; 7 nucleotides match TRBD2. V trimming: 3 bases; J trimming: 2 bases; junction bases outside the gene matches: 6. The germline CDR1 and CDR2 sequences are DFQATT and SNEGSKA (reference sequence). This CDR3 comprises 14 residues. DNA of the CDR3: TGCAGTGCTAGTGAGTCTAGCGGACAAGAGACCCAGTACTTC. This codes for CSASESSGQETQYF.

The chain is built from TRBV5-1 and TRBJ1-2; the match to TRBD1 covers 7 bases. CDR3 length equals 13 residues. Trimming cost V 4 bases and J 5 bases; bases outside gene matches: 5. Germline V CDR1 and CDR2: SGHRS, YFSETQ. This CDR3 is CASSPGQEYGYTF. CDR3 sequence (DNA): TGCGCCAGCAGCCCCGGACAGGAGTATGGCTACACCTTC.

The table lists this clone with a count of one. This chain uses TRBV5-1 with TRBJ2-2, with 11 bases matching TRBD2. This CDR3 is 17 amino acids long. V shed 1 base, J shed 3 bases, and the junction held 5 bases outside the gene matches. Germline lookup yields CDR1 SGHRS and CDR2 YFSETQ. CDR3 coding DNA: TGCGCCAGCAGCTTGATGAAACTAGCGGGGGACACCGGGGAGCTGTTTTTT. This encodes CASSLMKLAGDTGELFF.

This sequence joins TRBV28 and TRBJ2-3, with D possibly being TRBD2 (5 bases). The CDR3 loop spans 15 amino acids. Germline assignment: CDR1 MDHEN and CDR2 SYDVKM. The germline V and J ends were trimmed by 5 bases and 0 bases, with 12 bases remaining between them. CDR3 bases: TGTGCCAGCAGTGGAGGACCCGCTAGCACAGATACGCAGTATTTT. It encodes CASSGGPASTDTQYF.

This chain uses TRBV2 with TRBJ1-1; 7 nucleotides line up with TRBD1. Unmatched junction bases numbered 4, after V lost 7 bases and J lost 5 bases. The CDR3 consists of 12 residues. Germline V gives CDR1 SNHLY, CDR2 FYNNEI. The CDR3 DNA reads as TGTGCCAGCATTCCAGGGGGAACTGAAGCTTTCTTT. Protein: CASIPGGTEAFF.